The present T cell receptor beta chain was sequenced within a study of graft-versus-host responses after intestinal transplantation. The overall study: Recipients uniformly received anti-thymocyte globulin induction, followed by tacrolimus and steroids for around 3 years.

Points from the study as a whole: Early post-transplant HvG declines tracked with peak circulating GvH clone levels.

Clones were sequenced by immunoSEQ multiplex PCR, and TCRdb holds only the in-frame ones, with some missing. The data show tens of thousands of clones, with around 89% seen just once and 0.28% held by the top ten. Concerning this clone itself: The antigen remains undetermined.

Trimming removed 5 bases from V and 2 bases from J; junction bases left unmatched: 7. CDR3 length: 15 residues. CDR1 and CDR2 (germline): SGHNT, YYREEE (reference sequence). The sequencing here drew on unstimulated CD4+ T cells sorted from spleen or lymph node cells, taken before transplant. This chain links TRBV5-4 with TRBJ2-1; 7 nucleotides line up with TRBD2. This TCR derives from a human donor who was the organ donor for an intestinal transplant. CDR3 in amino acids: CASRNRGGPYNEQFF. In DNA, the CDR3 is TGTGCCAGCAGGAATCGCGGGGGACCCTACAATGAGCAGTTCTTC.